This TCR beta chain came from a study of blood T cell repertoires in COVID-19. Overall study context: The samples span acute and convalescent COVID-19 from the United States, Italy and Spain. T cells, B-cell-depleted T cells, or PBMCs provided the cDNA or gDNA that served as material.

The method was immunoSEQ multiplex PCR; TCRdb's version includes in-frame clones alone and lacks a portion of them. Among roughly 170,000 clones listed, roughly 83% were seen once. Recruits, aged about 18 to 100 years, lived in around 24 US areas. Germline-derived CDR1 and CDR2 are GTSNPN and SVGIG (reference sequence). V was cut by 3 bases and J by 0 bases, with 8 bases left in between. This CDR3 region has 13 residues. This TCR was recovered from a woman in her fifties or sixties who had recovered from COVID-19. Source material: PBMCs or T cells enriched from blood (not recorded which). The chain employs TRBV30 and TRBJ1-1; D remains unclear. CDR3 sequence (DNA): TGTGCCTGGAGGCCGCACATGAACACTGAAGCTTTCTTT. Encoded protein: CAWRPHMNTEAFF. The variable domain in full, with the rest retrieved from reference TRBV30 and TRBJ1-1, is SQTIHQWPATLVQPVGSPLSLECTVEGTSNPNLYWYRQAAGRGLQLLFYSVGIGQISSEVPQNLSASRPQDRQFILSSKKLLLSDSGFYLCAWRPHMNTEAFFGQGTRLTVV.